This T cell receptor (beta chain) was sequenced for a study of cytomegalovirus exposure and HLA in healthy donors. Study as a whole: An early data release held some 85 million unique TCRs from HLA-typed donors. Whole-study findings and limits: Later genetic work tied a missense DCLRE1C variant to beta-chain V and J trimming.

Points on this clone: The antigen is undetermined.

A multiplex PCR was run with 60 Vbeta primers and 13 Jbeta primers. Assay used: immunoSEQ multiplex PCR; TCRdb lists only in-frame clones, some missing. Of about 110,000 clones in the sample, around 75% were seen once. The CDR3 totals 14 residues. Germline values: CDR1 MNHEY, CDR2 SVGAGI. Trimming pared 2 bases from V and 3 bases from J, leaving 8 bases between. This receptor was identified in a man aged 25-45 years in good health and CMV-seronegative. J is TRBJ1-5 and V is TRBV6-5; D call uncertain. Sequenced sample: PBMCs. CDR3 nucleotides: TGTGCCAGCAGTTACCTTTCCCTCAATCAGCCCCAGCATTTT. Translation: CASSYLSLNQPQHF.